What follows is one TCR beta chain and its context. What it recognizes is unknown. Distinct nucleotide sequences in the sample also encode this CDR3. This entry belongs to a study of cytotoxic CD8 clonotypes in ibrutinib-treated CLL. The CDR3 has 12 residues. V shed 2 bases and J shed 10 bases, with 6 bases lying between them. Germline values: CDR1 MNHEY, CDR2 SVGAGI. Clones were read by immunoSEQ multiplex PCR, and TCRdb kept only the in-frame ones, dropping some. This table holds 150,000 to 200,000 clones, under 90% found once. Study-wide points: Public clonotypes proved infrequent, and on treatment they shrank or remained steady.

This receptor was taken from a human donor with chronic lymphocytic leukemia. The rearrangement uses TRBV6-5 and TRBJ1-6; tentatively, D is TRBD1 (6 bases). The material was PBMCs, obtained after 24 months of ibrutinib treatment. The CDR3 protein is CASSYGGSPLHF. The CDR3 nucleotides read TGTGCCAGCAGTTACGGGGGCTCACCCCTCCACTTT.